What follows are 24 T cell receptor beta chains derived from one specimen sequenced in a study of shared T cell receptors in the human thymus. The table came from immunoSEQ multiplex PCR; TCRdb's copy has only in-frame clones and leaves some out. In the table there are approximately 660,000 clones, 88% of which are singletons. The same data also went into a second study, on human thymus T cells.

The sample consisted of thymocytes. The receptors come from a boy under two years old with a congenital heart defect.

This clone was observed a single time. The CDR3 loop is CAWINPGTGANYGYTF. The CDR3 region has the DNA TGTGCCTGGATAAACCCCGGGACAGGAGCTAACTATGGCTACACCTTC. The rearrangement uses TRBV30 and TRBJ1-2; 8 nucleotides line up with TRBD1. Looked up from germline, CDR1 is GTSNPN and CDR2 is SVGIG (reference sequence). This CDR3 comprises 16 residues. J was trimmed by 0 bases and V by 4 bases; bases with no gene match: 10. The complete variable domain, with remaining parts taken from reference TRBV30 and TRBJ1-2, reads SQTIHQWPATLVQPVGSPLSLECTVEGTSNPNLYWYRQAAGRGLQLLFYSVGIGQISSEVPQNLSASRPQDRQFILSSKKLLLSDSGFYLCAWINPGTGANYGYTFGSGTRLTVV.

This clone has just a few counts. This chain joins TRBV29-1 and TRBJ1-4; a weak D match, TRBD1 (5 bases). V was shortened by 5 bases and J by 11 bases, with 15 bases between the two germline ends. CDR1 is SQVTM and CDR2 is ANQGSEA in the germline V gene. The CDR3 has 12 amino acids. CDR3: CSVRGLREKLFF. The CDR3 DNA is TGCAGCGTTCGGGGACTAAGGGAGAAACTGTTTTTT.

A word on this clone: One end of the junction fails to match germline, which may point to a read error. The CDR3 region is CASSFLASTHF. The DNA for the CDR3 is TGTGCCAGCAGCTTCCTAGCGTCCACCCACTTC. V is TRBV11-2 and J is TRBJ2-5; perhaps TRBD2 as D (6 bases). From germline, CDR1 is SGHAT and CDR2 FQNNGV. This CDR3 is 11 amino acids long.

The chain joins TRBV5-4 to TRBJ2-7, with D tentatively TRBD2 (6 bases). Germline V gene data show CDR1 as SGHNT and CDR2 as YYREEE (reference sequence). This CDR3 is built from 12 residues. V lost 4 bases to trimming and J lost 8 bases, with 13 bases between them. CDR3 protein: CASSPGSRKQYF. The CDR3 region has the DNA TGTGCCAGCAGCCCCGGGAGTAGGAAGCAGTACTTC.

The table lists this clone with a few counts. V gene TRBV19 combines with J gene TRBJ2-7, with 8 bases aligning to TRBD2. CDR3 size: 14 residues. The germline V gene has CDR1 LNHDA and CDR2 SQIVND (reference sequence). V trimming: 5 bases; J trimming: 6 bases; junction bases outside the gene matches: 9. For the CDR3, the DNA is TGTGCCAGTAGTGCCCCTCGGGAGGGGACCGAGCAGTACTTC. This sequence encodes CASSAPREGTEQYF.

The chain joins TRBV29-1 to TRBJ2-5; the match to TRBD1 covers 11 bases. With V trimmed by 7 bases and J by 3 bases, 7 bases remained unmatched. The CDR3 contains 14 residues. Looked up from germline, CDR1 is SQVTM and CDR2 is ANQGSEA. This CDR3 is CSGVRDRGEETQYF. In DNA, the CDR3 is TGCAGCGGCGTAAGGGACAGGGGGGAAGAGACCCAGTACTTC.

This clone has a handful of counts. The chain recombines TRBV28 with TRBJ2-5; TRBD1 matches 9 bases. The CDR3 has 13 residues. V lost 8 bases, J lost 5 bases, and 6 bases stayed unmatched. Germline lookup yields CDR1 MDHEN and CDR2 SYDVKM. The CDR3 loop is CASHRGLRETQYF. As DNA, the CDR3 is TGTGCCAGCCACAGGGGGCTTCGGGAGACCCAGTACTTC.

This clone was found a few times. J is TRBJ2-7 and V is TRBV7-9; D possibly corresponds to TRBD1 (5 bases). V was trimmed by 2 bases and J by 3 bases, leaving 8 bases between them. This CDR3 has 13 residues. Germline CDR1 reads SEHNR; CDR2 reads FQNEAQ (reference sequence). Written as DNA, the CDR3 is TGTGCCAGCAGCTTAACAGGCAACTACGAGCAGTACTTC. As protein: CASSLTGNYEQYF. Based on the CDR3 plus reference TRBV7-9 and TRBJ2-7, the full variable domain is DTGVSQNPRHKITKRGQNVTFRCDPISEHNRLYWYRQTLGQGPEFLTYFQNEAQLEKSRLLSDRFSAERPKGSFSTLEIQRTEQGDSAMYLCASSLTGNYEQYFGPGTRLTVT.

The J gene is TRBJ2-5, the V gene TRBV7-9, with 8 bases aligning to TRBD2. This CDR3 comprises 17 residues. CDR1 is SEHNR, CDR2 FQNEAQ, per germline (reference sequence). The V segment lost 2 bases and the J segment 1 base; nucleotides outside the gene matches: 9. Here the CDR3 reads CASSLTPPREAQETQYF. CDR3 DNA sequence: TGTGCCAGCAGCTTAACGCCGCCGCGGGAGGCCCAAGAGACCCAGTACTTC.

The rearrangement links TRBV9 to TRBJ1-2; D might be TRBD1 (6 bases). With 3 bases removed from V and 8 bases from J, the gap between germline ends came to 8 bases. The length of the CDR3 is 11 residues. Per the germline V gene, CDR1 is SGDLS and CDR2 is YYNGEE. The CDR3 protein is CASSGGLGYTF. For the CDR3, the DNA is TGTGCCAGCAGCGGGGGGCTGGGCTACACCTTC.

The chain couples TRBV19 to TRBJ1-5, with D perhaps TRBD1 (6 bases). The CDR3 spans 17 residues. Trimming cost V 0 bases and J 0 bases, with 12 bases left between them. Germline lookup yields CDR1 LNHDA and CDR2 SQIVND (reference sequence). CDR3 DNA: TGTGCCAGTAGTATAGACCGACAGGCTTATAGCAATCAGCCCCAGCATTTT. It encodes CASSIDRQAYSNQPQHF.

The CDR3 sequence: CASYGRGAVTQYF. The CDR3, as DNA: TGCGCCAGCTACGGGAGGGGGGCGGTGACCCAGTACTTC. This chain links TRBV10-2 with TRBJ2-5; 8 positions agree with TRBD2. V gave up 8 bases and J gave up 7 bases; unmatched junction bases: 9. From germline, CDR1 is WSHSY and CDR2 SAAADI. The CDR3 contains 13 residues.

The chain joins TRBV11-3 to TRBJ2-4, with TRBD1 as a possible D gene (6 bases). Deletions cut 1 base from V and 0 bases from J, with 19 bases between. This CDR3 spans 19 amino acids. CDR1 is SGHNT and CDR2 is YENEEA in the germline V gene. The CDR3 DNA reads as TGTGCCAGCAGCTTAGTTTCCGGACAGCTCGAACTAGCCAAAAACATTCAGTACTTC. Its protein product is CASSLVSGQLELAKNIQYF.

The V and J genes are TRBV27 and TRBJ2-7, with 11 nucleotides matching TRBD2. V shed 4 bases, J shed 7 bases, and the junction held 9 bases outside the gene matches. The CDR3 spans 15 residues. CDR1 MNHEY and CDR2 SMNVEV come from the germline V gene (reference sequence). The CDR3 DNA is TGTGCCAGCAGTTCCCTCGAACTAGCGGGAGTTGAGCAGTACTTC. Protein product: CASSSLELAGVEQYF.

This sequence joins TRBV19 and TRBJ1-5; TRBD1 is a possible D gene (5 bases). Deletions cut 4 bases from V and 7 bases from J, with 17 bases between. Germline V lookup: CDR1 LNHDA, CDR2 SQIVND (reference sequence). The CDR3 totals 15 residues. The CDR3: CASSRGEPRDQPQHF. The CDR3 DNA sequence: TGTGCCAGTAGTAGGGGGGAGCCTAGGGACCAGCCCCAGCATTTT.

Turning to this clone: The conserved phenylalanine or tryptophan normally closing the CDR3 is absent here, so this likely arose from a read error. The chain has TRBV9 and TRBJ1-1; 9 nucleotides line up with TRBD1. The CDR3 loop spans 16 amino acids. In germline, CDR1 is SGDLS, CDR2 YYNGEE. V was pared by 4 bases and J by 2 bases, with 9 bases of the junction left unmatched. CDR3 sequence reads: CASSPRTGDRNTEAFL. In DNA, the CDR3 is TGTGCCAGCAGCCCCCGGACAGGGGATCGTAACACTGAAGCTTTCCTT.

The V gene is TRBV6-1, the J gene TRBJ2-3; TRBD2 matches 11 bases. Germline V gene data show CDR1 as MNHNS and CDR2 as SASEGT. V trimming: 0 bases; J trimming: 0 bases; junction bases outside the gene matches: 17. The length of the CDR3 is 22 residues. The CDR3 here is CASSEAGLAEPPAQTSTDTQYF. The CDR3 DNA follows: TGTGCCAGCAGTGAAGCGGGACTAGCGGAGCCCCCCGCCCAGACTAGCACAGATACGCAGTATTTT.

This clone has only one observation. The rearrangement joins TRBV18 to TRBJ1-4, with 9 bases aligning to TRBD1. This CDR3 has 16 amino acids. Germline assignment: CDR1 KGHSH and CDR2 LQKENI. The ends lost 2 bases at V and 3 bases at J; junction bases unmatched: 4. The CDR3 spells CASSPKTGGPNEKLFF. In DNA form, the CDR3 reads TGTGCCAGCTCACCAAAAACAGGGGGCCCTAATGAAAAACTGTTTTTT.

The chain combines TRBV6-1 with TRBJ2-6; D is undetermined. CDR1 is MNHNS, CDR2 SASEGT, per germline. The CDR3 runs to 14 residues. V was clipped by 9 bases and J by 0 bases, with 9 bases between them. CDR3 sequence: CASLNSSGANVLTF. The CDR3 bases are TGTGCCAGTTTGAACAGCTCTGGGGCCAACGTCCTGACTTTC.

CDR3 sequence reads: CASSAQGGTEAFF. CDR3 sequence (DNA): TGTGCCAGCAGCGCTCAAGGGGGCACTGAAGCTTTCTTT. The rearrangement links TRBV7-2 to TRBJ1-1; D is possibly TRBD1 (6 bases). Germline CDR1 and CDR2: SGHTA and FQGNSA. Trimming pared 5 bases from V and 4 bases from J, leaving 11 bases between. This CDR3 has 13 amino acids.

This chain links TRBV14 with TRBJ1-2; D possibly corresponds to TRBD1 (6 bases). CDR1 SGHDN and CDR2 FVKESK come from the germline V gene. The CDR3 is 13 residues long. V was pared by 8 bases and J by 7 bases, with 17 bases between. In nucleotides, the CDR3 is TGTGCCAGCCGAGGGGGTCGCGTCTCTGGCTACACCTTC. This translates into CASRGGRVSGYTF. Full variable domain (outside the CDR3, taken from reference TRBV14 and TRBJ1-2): EAGVTQFPSHSVIEKGQTVTLRCDPISGHDNLYWYRRVMGKEIKFLLHFVKESKQDESGMPNNRFLAERTGGTYSTLKVQPAELEDSGVYFCASRGGRVSGYTFGSGTRLTVV.

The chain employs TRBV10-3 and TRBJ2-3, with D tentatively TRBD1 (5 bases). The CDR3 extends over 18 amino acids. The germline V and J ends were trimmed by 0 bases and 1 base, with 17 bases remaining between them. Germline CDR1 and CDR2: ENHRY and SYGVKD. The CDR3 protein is CAISESSTRQPRTDTQYF. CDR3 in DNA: TGTGCCATCAGTGAGTCGTCCACACGACAGCCGCGCACAGATACGCAGTATTTT.

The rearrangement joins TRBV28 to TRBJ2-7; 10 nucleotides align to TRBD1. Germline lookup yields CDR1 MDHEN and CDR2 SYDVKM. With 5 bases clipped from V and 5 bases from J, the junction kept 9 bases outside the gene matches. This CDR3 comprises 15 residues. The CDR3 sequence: CASSELRDRGHEQYF. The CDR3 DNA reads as TGTGCCAGCAGTGAACTCCGGGACAGGGGCCACGAGCAGTACTTC.

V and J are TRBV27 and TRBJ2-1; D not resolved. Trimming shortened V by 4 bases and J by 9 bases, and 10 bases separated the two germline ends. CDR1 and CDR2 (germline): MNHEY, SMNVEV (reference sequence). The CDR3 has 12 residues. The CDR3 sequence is CASSSHASEQFF. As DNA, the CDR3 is TGTGCCAGCAGTTCCCATGCTAGTGAGCAGTTCTTC.